A single sample gave rise to the 6 T cell receptor beta chains below, sequenced in a study of blood T cell repertoires in COVID-19. Assay used: immunoSEQ multiplex PCR; TCRdb lists only in-frame clones, some missing. The table shows 250,000 or so clones, with 80% to 90% occurring only once. Material: peripheral blood. The receptor source for this set is a man aged 55 to 70 with acute or convalescent COVID-19.

The rearrangement joins TRBV5-8 to TRBJ2-2; 14 bases align to TRBD2. The V gene's germline CDR1 is SGHTS and CDR2 YDEGEE. The CDR3 spans 17 residues. J lost 7 bases, V lost 0 bases, and 5 bases had no gene match. The CDR3: CASSLEGLAGDIGELFF. In nucleotides, the CDR3 is TGTGCCAGCAGCTTGGAGGGACTAGCGGGAGACATCGGGGAGCTGTTTTTT.

The chain uses TRBV7-9 and TRBJ1-6; no firm D call. The CDR3 is made up of 14 amino acids. V was clipped by 1 base and J by 8 bases, with 9 bases between them. From germline, CDR1 is SEHNR and CDR2 FQNEAQ (reference sequence). CDR3 bases: TGTGCCAGCAGCTTAGTTGACGGGGATTCACCCCTCCACTTT. This codes for CASSLVDGDSPLHF.

CDR3 region: CAWSSAGAALPGQPQHF. For the CDR3, the DNA is TGTGCCTGGAGTTCCGCAGGGGCAGCCCTTCCTGGTCAGCCCCAGCATTTT. This rearrangement joins TRBV30 to TRBJ1-5; D may be TRBD1 (6 bases). CDR3 size: 17 residues. Per germline, CDR1 GTSNPN and CDR2 SVGIG (reference sequence). V lost 2 bases and J lost 6, with 23 bases in between.

V is TRBV28 and J is TRBJ1-4; 9 positions match TRBD1. The length of the CDR3 is 15 residues. Germline CDR1 reads MDHEN; CDR2 reads SYDVKM. Trimming took 5 bases from V and 4 from J; bases not matched to a gene: 5. DNA for the CDR3: TGTGCCAGCAGTAAACAGGGGGCGGGTAATGAAAAACTGTTTTTT. Translation: CASSKQGAGNEKLFF.

The chain combines TRBV5-6 with TRBJ2-5; TRBD1 might be the D (5 bases). From germline, CDR1 is SGHDT and CDR2 YYEEEE. Trimming left V 2 bases short and J 1 base short, with 6 bases between. This CDR3 has 13 residues. The chain's CDR3 is CASSLDSQETQYF. The CDR3 bases are TGTGCCAGCAGCTTAGACAGCCAAGAGACCCAGTACTTC.

The rearrangement links TRBV4-3 to TRBJ2-7; possibly TRBD2 for D (6 bases). Germline loops: CDR1 LGHNA, CDR2 YSLEER. This CDR3 has 15 residues. V lost 4 bases and J lost 2, with 15 bases in between. The CDR3 bases are TGCGCCAGCAGCCGCGGGACTTCCTTACCCTACGAGCAGTACTTC. Translated, it gives CASSRGTSLPYEQYF.